The 5 T cell receptor beta chains below all came from one sample that was sequenced in a study of shared clonotypes between healthy human individuals. Sequenced by immunoSEQ multiplex PCR; TCRdb stores in-frame clones only, minus some. Seen here are about 2.2 million clones, about 94% observed once, and the top ten hold around 1.7%. The naive CD8 population came from CD45RO-negative cells selected for CCR7, without terminally differentiated effector memory CD45RA+ cells. Sequencing was performed on naive CD8+ T cells from PBMCs. The receptors here all came from a man between 18 and 29 years old in good health. Some clones in this sample may be carry-over from other donors' samples.

This rearrangement joins TRBV28 to TRBJ2-1, with 7 bases lining up with TRBD2. Germline CDR1 is MDHEN and CDR2 is SYDVKM. This CDR3 comprises 15 residues. The V and J ends lost 9 bases and 8 bases, in that order; junction bases with no gene match: 16. In nucleotides, the CDR3 is TGTGCCAGTTTCGACCGGGGAGGGCCCCCCCATGAGCAGTTCTTC. Amino acids: CASFDRGGPPHEQFF.

This clone was observed once. The chain links TRBV10-3 to TRBJ1-2; D unclear. Trimming removed 6 bases at V and 5 bases at J, with 22 bases between. Looked up from germline, CDR1 is ENHRY and CDR2 is SYGVKD. This CDR3 contains 16 residues. CDR3 loop: CAIRISSAPRAYGYTF. As DNA, the CDR3 is TGTGCCATCAGGATCTCCTCCGCACCCCGGGCGTATGGCTACACCTTC.

The genes are TRBV2 and TRBJ2-7, with unresolved D. Trimming cost V 2 bases and J 4 bases, with 9 bases left between them. From germline, CDR1 is SNHLY and CDR2 FYNNEI. The CDR3 consists of 13 residues. CDR3 loop: CASSESANYEQYF. CDR3 DNA: TGTGCCAGCAGTGAATCGGCCAATTACGAGCAGTACTTC.

This clone was counted a single time. The chain links TRBV5-1 to TRBJ2-7; D is uncertain. The germline V gene has CDR1 SGHRS and CDR2 YFSETQ. CDR3 length: 14 amino acids. V was shortened by 4 bases and J by 4 bases, with 15 bases between the two germline ends. CDR3 amino acids: CASSVRVTTYEQYF. The CDR3 bases are TGCGCCAGCAGCGTACGGGTCACGACGTACGAGCAGTACTTC.

The chain joins TRBV4-1 to TRBJ1-2; 7 nucleotides align to TRBD1. CDR3 length: 16 amino acids. Germline V CDR1 and CDR2: MGHRA, YSYEKL. After removal of 0 bases from V and 8 bases from J, the junction contained 12 bases not matched to a gene. For the CDR3, the DNA is TGCGCCAGCAGCCAAGATGGGGAGGGGGCGACAGAAGGCTACACCTTC. It yields the protein CASSQDGEGATEGYTF.